This passage covers 19 T cell receptor beta chains from one sample sequenced in a study of cytomegalovirus exposure and HLA in healthy donors. The PCR was carried out with 60 Vbeta primers and 13 Jbeta primers. Profiling relied on immunoSEQ multiplex PCR, and the TCRdb table lists in-frame clones only, not all of them. The data show approximately 100,000 clones, approximately 80% seen once. Sequenced sample: PBMCs. These receptors were obtained from a female donor in good health and CMV-seronegative.

As DNA, the CDR3 is TGTGCCAGCAGCCCGGACAGGGGGGACACTGAAGCTTTCTTT. Translation: CASSPDRGDTEAFF. V gene TRBV6-1 combines with J gene TRBJ1-1; 10 bases fit TRBD1. V gave up 6 bases and J gave up 3 bases; unmatched junction bases: 4. The CDR3 has 14 amino acids. The germline gives CDR1 MNHNS, CDR2 SASEGT.

CDR3 sequence (DNA): TGTGCCAGCTCACCACTCGGGGGGGTCACCGATACGCAGTATTTT. Its translation is CASSPLGGVTDTQYF. V and J are TRBV18 and TRBJ2-3, with 8 bases identical to TRBD2. The V segment lost 1 base and the J segment 6 bases; nucleotides outside the gene matches: 6. The CDR3 runs 15 residues. CDR1 and CDR2 (germline): KGHSH, LQKENI.

This clone was counted between two and nine times. J is TRBJ1-2 and V is TRBV6-6; D perhaps matches TRBD1 (6 bases). CDR3 length equals 14 residues. Looked up from germline, CDR1 is MNHNY and CDR2 is SVGAGI (reference sequence). Trimming removed 5 bases from V and 8 bases from J, with 18 bases in between. This chain's CDR3 is CASSLAQDSLGYTF. The CDR3 DNA sequence: TGTGCCAGCAGTCTCGCTCAGGACAGCTTAGGCTACACCTTC.

This clone was seen a single time. This chain joins TRBV5-4 and TRBJ2-3; no clear D. This CDR3 contains 12 residues. Trimming took off 2 bases at V and 4 bases at J, with 5 bases between the two ends. Germline CDR1 and CDR2: SGHNT and YYREEE (reference sequence). CDR3 sequence reads: CASSFSADTQYF. In nucleotides, the CDR3 is TGTGCCAGCAGCTTTTCCGCAGATACGCAGTATTTT.

V and J are TRBV5-4 and TRBJ1-1, with unresolved D. Trimming cost V 4 bases and J 3 bases, with 19 bases left between them. The CDR3 is 16 amino acids. CDR1 and CDR2 (germline): SGHNT, YYREEE (reference sequence). The CDR3 sequence: CASSRAGGGVDTEAFF. CDR3 bases: TGTGCCAGCAGCCGCGCCGGCGGCGGGGTGGACACTGAAGCTTTCTTT. The variable domain in full, completed from reference TRBV5-4 and TRBJ1-1, reads ETGVTQSPTHLIKTRGQQVTLRCSSQSGHNTVSWYQQALGQGPQFIFQYYREEENGRGNFPPRFSGLQFPNYSSELNVNALELDDSALYLCASSRAGGGVDTEAFFGQGTRLTVV.

The chain carries TRBV29-1 and TRBJ2-1; 7 bases are a match to TRBD2. Unmatched junction bases numbered 3, after V lost 5 bases and J lost 5 bases. This CDR3 region has 12 residues. CDR1 SQVTM and CDR2 ANQGSEA come from the germline V gene. CDR3 sequence: CSVNLADNEQFF. CDR3 bases: TGCAGCGTTAATCTAGCGGACAATGAGCAGTTCTTC.

This chain uses TRBV2 with TRBJ2-3; D is perhaps TRBD2 (5 bases). The germline V and J ends were trimmed by 7 bases and 2 bases, with 13 bases remaining between them. The CDR3 is 14 residues long. Germline V CDR1 and CDR2: SNHLY, FYNNEI. CDR3 sequence reads: CASIPGYPTDTQYF. In DNA form, the CDR3 reads TGTGCCAGCATCCCGGGGTACCCCACAGATACGCAGTATTTT.

V usage is TRBV30 and J usage is TRBJ2-3, with 11 bases aligning to TRBD2. The CDR3 runs to 13 residues. Germline CDR1 reads GTSNPN; CDR2 reads SVGIG (reference sequence). With 6 bases clipped from V and 5 bases from J, the junction kept 4 bases outside the gene matches. The CDR3 spells CACSGGAGDTQYF. The DNA of the CDR3 is TGTGCCTGTAGCGGGGGGGCCGGAGATACGCAGTATTTT.

The genes are TRBV5-1 and TRBJ2-3; 8 positions match TRBD2. The CDR3 has 15 residues. V lost 4 bases, J lost 0 bases, and 4 bases stayed unmatched. From germline, CDR1 is SGHRS and CDR2 YFSETQ. The CDR3 loop is CASSGGGTSTDTQYF. CDR3 nucleotide sequence: TGCGCCAGCAGCGGCGGGGGGACCAGCACAGATACGCAGTATTTT. The variable domain in full, with the rest retrieved from reference TRBV5-1 and TRBJ2-3, is KAGVTQTPRYLIKTRGQQVTLSCSPISGHRSVSWYQQTPGQGLQFLFEYFSETQRNKGNFPGRFSGRQFSNSRSEMNVSTLELGDSALYLCASSGGGTSTDTQYFGPGTRLTVL.

The V and J genes are TRBV7-8 and TRBJ2-7, with D perhaps matching TRBD1 (6 bases). V shed 1 base and J shed 1 base, with 14 bases lying between them. The length of the CDR3 is 16 residues. Germline CDR1 and CDR2: SGHVS and FQNEAQ. The CDR3 DNA follows: TGTGCCAGCAGCTTAGTGGGCTACAGGGAATCCTACGAGCAGTACTTC. It encodes CASSLVGYRESYEQYF.

The rearrangement uses TRBV7-3 and TRBJ2-3; 7 nucleotides line up with TRBD2. Trimming cost V 8 bases and J 5 bases; bases outside gene matches: 4. The CDR3 is 12 residues long. Germline V gene data show CDR1 as SGHTA and CDR2 as FQGTGA. In DNA, the CDR3 is TGTGCCAGCCAGCGGGGCCAAGATACGCAGTATTTT. Protein: CASQRGQDTQYF.

The chain joins TRBV29-1 to TRBJ2-1; D possibly corresponds to TRBD2 (5 bases). The CDR3 loop spans 11 amino acids. Between the trimmed V and J ends, which lost 7 bases and 6 bases, there was a span of 10 bases. Germline V lookup: CDR1 SQVTM, CDR2 ANQGSEA. The CDR3 coding sequence is TGCAGCGGCTGGGCGGGCAATGAGCAGTTCTTC. Translated: CSGWAGNEQFF.

The chain joins TRBV4-2 to TRBJ2-7; the match to TRBD1 covers 7 bases. There are 15 residues in the CDR3. The germline CDR1 and CDR2 sequences are LGHNA and YNFKEQ. J was trimmed by 1 base and V by 0 bases; bases with no gene match: 3. DNA for the CDR3: TGTGCCAGCAGCCAAGACCGACAGGGATCCTACGAGCAGTACTTC. Translation: CASSQDRQGSYEQYF.

CDR3 DNA: TGTGCCAGCAGCCCGAGCGCAGCGGGGGTAGATACGCAGTATTTT. Translated: CASSPSAAGVDTQYF. V gene TRBV7-6 combines with J gene TRBJ2-3; TRBD2 matches at 8 bases. Germline CDR1 is SGHVS and CDR2 is FNYEAQ. This CDR3 region has 15 residues. Unmatched junction bases numbered 9, after V lost 5 bases and J lost 5 bases.

This sequence joins TRBV27 and TRBJ1-1; D not certain. This CDR3 contains 11 residues. Germline V gene lookup returns CDR1 MNHEY and CDR2 SMNVEV (reference sequence). Trimming cost V 8 bases and J 8 bases, with 12 bases left between them. DNA for the CDR3: TGTGCCAGCTGCGAGGGCACCGAAGCTTTCTTT. Protein sequence: CASCEGTEAFF.

The chain is built from TRBV5-6 and TRBJ2-3; 12 bases map to TRBD2. J lost 4 bases, V lost 3 bases, and 9 bases had no gene match. The CDR3 is 17 residues long. Germline CDR1 SGHDT, CDR2 YYEEEE. The CDR3 coding sequence is TGTGCCAGCAGCTCGCGAGGGACTAGCGGGCCAGCAGATACGCAGTATTTT. Translation: CASSSRGTSGPADTQYF.

The V gene is TRBV6-5, the J gene TRBJ2-7; 7 positions match TRBD2. The length of the CDR3 is 14 residues. V gave up 6 bases and J gave up 0 bases; unmatched junction bases: 5. CDR1 is MNHEY, CDR2 SVGAGI, per germline. The CDR3 nucleotides are TGTGCCAGCAGACCGAGGACTAGCTCCTACGAGCAGTACTTC. The encoded protein is CASRPRTSSYEQYF.

This clone has a handful of counts. The chain has TRBV2 and TRBJ1-1; no firm D call. Germline loops: CDR1 SNHLY, CDR2 FYNNEI. This CDR3 is built from 13 residues. Trimming shortened V by 4 bases and J by 1 base, and 7 bases separated the two germline ends. The CDR3 loop reads CASSGAQNTEAFF. CDR3 in DNA: TGTGCCAGCAGTGGGGCACAGAACACTGAAGCTTTCTTT.

The rearrangement uses TRBV6-6 and TRBJ1-1, with 9 bases matching TRBD1. Looked up from germline, CDR1 is MNHNY and CDR2 is SVGAGI (reference sequence). V shed 6 bases and J 7 bases; nucleotides not matched to a gene: 6. The CDR3 runs 13 residues. CDR3 in DNA: TGTGCCAGCAGACGGGGACAGGGAGGTGAAGCTTTCTTT. Its translation: CASRRGQGGEAFF.